These 13 T cell receptor beta chains originate from one sample sequenced in a study of blood T cell repertoires in COVID-19. Profiling relied on immunoSEQ multiplex PCR, and the TCRdb table lists in-frame clones only, not all of them. This sample carries about 80,000 clones, 88% of them seen once, and the ten largest clones take less than 9%. The specimen sequenced was peripheral blood. Receptors were obtained from a woman at least 80 years old with acute or convalescent COVID-19.

V gene TRBV19 combines with J gene TRBJ1-5; D is unclear. The CDR3 consists of 13 residues. V was pared by 5 bases and J by 7 bases, with 12 bases between. Germline V gives CDR1 LNHDA, CDR2 SQIVND (reference sequence). CDR3 nucleotide sequence: TGTGCCAGTAGTGTCCAGAAGAAACAGCCCCAGCATTTT. Its translation: CASSVQKKQPQHF.

This chain links TRBV14 with TRBJ2-5; 9 nucleotides agree with TRBD2. Germline CDR1 and CDR2: SGHDN and FVKESK. With V trimmed by 4 bases and J by 1 base, 4 bases remained unmatched. The CDR3 has 15 amino acids. The CDR3 reads CASSRGGVGQETQYF. Written as DNA, the CDR3 is TGTGCCAGCAGCCGCGGGGGGGTCGGCCAAGAGACCCAGTACTTC.

The J gene is TRBJ1-2, the V gene TRBV5-5; maybe TRBD1 (5 bases). V was cut by 4 bases and J by 2 bases, with 15 bases left in between. The CDR3 runs 15 residues. In germline, CDR1 is SGHKS, CDR2 YYEKEE (reference sequence). This CDR3 is CASSVTWGGNYGYTF. CDR3 in DNA: TGTGCCAGCAGCGTAACCTGGGGGGGAAACTATGGCTACACCTTC.

The V call is TRBV18, the J call TRBJ1-4, with TRBD1 matching over 8 bases. Trimming removed 3 bases from V and 12 bases from J; junction bases left unmatched: 6. CDR3 size: 13 residues. The germline V gene has CDR1 KGHSH and CDR2 LQKENI. CDR3 amino acids: CASSPTQGAELFF. As DNA, the CDR3 is TGTGCCAGCTCACCGACCCAGGGGGCGGAACTGTTTTTT.

The chain recombines TRBV4-1 with TRBJ2-4, with D possibly being TRBD1 (6 bases). CDR1 is MGHRA and CDR2 is YSYEKL in the germline V gene. Trimming removed 0 bases at V and 7 bases at J, with 10 bases between. This CDR3 has 14 amino acids. CDR3 protein: CASSQDGGWNIQYF. CDR3 bases: TGCGCCAGCAGCCAAGATGGGGGCTGGAACATTCAGTACTTC.

The J gene is TRBJ2-1, the V gene TRBV4-2; TRBD2 aligns across 11 bases. The CDR3 length is 18 residues. V shed 1 base, J shed 0 bases, and the junction held 5 bases outside the gene matches. Germline V gives CDR1 LGHNA, CDR2 YNFKEQ. The CDR3 sequence: CASSQVGTSGSSYNEQFF. The CDR3 nucleotides read TGTGCCAGCAGCCAAGTCGGAACTAGCGGGAGCTCCTACAATGAGCAGTTCTTC.

V usage is TRBV28 and J usage is TRBJ1-2; possible D gene TRBD1, 5 bases. The CDR3 runs 14 residues. The germline gives CDR1 MDHEN, CDR2 SYDVKM. V dropped 6 bases and J dropped 1 base, with 12 bases sitting between them. As DNA, the CDR3 is TGTGCCAGCAGCCTTAGGACAAATAACTATGGCTACACCTTC. The encoded protein is CASSLRTNNYGYTF.

The chain is built from TRBV12-5 and TRBJ2-1; TRBD2 is a possible D gene (6 bases). Germline lookup yields CDR1 LGHNT and CDR2 FRNRAP. CDR3 size: 16 residues. Trimming removed 0 bases at V and 4 bases at J, with 13 bases between. For the CDR3, the DNA is TGTGCTAGTGGTTTGGTATCCGGCGGGGAGTACAATGAGCAGTTCTTC. This gives the protein CASGLVSGGEYNEQFF.

The CDR3 region has the DNA TGTGCCAGCAGCCAAATGAGCGGAGCGCCCGGGGGGCAGTTCTTC. Protein product: CASSQMSGAPGGQFF. The V call is TRBV3-1 (or the pseudogene TRBV3-2), the J call TRBJ2-1; the D gene is possibly TRBD2 (6 bases). In germline, CDR1 is LGHDT, CDR2 YNNKEL (reference sequence). This CDR3 is 15 amino acids long. V lost 2 bases, J lost 12 bases, and 20 bases lay in between.

The gene calls are TRBV18 and TRBJ2-7, with 10 bases matching TRBD1. The V gene end was trimmed by 3 bases and the J gene end by 7 bases; junction bases not matched to a gene: 3. This CDR3 contains 13 residues. CDR1 is KGHSH and CDR2 is LQKENI in the germline V gene. In DNA form, the CDR3 reads TGTGCCAGCTCACCTGGGACAGGGGAAGAGCAGTACTTC. As protein: CASSPGTGEEQYF.

This sequence joins TRBV5-1 and TRBJ2-7; the match to TRBD2 covers 7 bases. In germline, CDR1 is SGHRS, CDR2 YFSETQ. After removal of 0 bases from V and 5 bases from J, the junction contained 8 bases not matched to a gene. CDR3 size: 15 residues. CDR3 coding DNA: TGCGCCAGCAGCTTGGATGTAGGGGCGGGGGACGAGCAGTACTTC. Its translation is CASSLDVGAGDEQYF.

The chain is built from TRBV9 and TRBJ1-4, with 8 bases matching TRBD1. Looked up from germline, CDR1 is SGDLS and CDR2 is YYNGEE. This CDR3 has 20 amino acids. The V gene end was trimmed by 1 base and the J gene end by 1 base; junction bases not matched to a gene: 15. CDR3 sequence reads: CASSVIRVGTGSQTNEKLFF. The CDR3 DNA sequence: TGTGCCAGCAGCGTAATTCGAGTAGGGACAGGATCACAAACTAATGAAAAACTGTTTTTT.

The V gene is TRBV3-1 (or the pseudogene TRBV3-2), the J gene TRBJ1-1, with D possibly being TRBD1 (6 bases). The CDR3 sequence is 14 residues long. Germline CDR1 reads LGHDT; CDR2 reads YNNKEL (reference sequence). Between the trimmed V and J ends, which lost 4 bases and 3 bases, there was a span of 12 bases. CDR3 sequence reads: CASSRSRGDTEAFF. DNA of the CDR3: TGTGCCAGCAGCCGGAGCAGGGGTGACACTGAAGCTTTCTTT.